This T cell receptor (beta chain) was retrieved from a study of T cells in women clearing cervical HPV infection. In the case of this clone: Sequencing ends 3 residues short of the CDR3 end; the germline J gene provides the rest.

The germline CDR1 and CDR2 sequences are MNHEY and SVGEGT. This CDR3 comprises 13 residues. V lost 6 bases and J lost 5, with 13 bases in between. Sequencing used immunoSEQ multiplex PCR; TCRdb keeps in-frame clones, though not all of them. The sample data list roughly 23,000 clones. Sequencing input: blood buffy coat. This chain uses TRBV6-2 or TRBV6-3 with TRBJ1-1, with unresolved D. This TCR was sampled from a woman between 18 and 69 years old with a cervical HPV16 infection that either progressed to CIN3+ or cleared (not recorded which). CDR3 DNA, as far as it was read: TGTGCCAGCAGCGACCGTTGGCGGACTGAA. Translating it yields CASSDRWRTE. The entire CDR3 protein reads CASSDRWRTEAFF.